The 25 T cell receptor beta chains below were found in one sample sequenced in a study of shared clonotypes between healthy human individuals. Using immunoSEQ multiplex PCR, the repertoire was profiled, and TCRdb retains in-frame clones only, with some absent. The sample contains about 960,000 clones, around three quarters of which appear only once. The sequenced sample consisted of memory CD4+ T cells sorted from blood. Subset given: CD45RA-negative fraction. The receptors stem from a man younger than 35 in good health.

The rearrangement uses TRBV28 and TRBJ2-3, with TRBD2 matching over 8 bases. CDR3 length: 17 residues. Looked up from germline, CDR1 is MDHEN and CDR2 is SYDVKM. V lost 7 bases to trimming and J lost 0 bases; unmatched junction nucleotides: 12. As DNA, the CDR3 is TGTGCCAGCAACACGGCGGGGGGACGCGCTAGCACAGATACGCAGTATTTT. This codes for CASNTAGGRASTDTQYF.

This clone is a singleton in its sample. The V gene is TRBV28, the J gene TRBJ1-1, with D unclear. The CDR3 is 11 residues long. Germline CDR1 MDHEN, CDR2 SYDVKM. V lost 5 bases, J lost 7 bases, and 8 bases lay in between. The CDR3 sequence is CASSNTFEAFF. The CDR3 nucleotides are TGTGCCAGCAGTAACACGTTTGAAGCTTTCTTT.

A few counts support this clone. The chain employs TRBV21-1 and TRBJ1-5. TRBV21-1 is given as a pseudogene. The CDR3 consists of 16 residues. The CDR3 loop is CASSKGGEGSNQPQHF. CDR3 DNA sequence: TGTGCCAGCAGCAAAGGGGGGGAAGGTAGCAATCAGCCCCAGCATTTT.

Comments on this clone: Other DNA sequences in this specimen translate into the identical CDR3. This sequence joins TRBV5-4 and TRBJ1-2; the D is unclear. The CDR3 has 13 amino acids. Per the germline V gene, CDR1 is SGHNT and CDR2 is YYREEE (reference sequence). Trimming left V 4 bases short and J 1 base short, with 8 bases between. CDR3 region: CASSQGSNYGYTF. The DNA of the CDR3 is TGTGCCAGCAGCCAAGGCAGTAACTATGGCTACACCTTC.

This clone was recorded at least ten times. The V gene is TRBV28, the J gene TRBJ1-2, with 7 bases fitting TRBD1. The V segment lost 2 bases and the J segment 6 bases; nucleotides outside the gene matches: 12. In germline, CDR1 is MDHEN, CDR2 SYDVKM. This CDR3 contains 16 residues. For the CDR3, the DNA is TGTGCCAGCAGTTTACGGGCAGGGGGGGAGTATAATGGCTACACCTTC. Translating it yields CASSLRAGGEYNGYTF.

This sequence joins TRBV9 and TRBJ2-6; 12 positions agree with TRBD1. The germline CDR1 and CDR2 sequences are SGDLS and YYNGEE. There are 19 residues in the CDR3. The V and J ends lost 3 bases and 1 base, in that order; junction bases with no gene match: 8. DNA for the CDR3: TGTGCCAGCAGCGCTAGGGGACAGGGGGCGATATCTGGGGCCAACGTCCTGACTTTC. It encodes CASSARGQGAISGANVLTF.

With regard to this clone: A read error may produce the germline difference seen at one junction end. The DNA for the CDR3 is TGTGCTAGCAGCCTTGCGTGGGACACCAACAATGAGCAGTTCTTC. It encodes CASSLAWDTNNEQFF. The chain joins TRBV7-7 to TRBJ2-1, with D maybe TRBD1 (6 bases). Germline loops: CDR1 SSHAT, CDR2 FNYEAQ (reference sequence). CDR3 length: 15 residues.

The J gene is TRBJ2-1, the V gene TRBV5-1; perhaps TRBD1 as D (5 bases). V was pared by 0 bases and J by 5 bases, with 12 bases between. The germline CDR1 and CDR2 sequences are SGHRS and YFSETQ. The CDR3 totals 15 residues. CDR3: CASSLEAGLDNEQFF. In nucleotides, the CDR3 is TGCGCCAGCAGCTTGGAGGCAGGGTTGGACAATGAGCAGTTCTTC.

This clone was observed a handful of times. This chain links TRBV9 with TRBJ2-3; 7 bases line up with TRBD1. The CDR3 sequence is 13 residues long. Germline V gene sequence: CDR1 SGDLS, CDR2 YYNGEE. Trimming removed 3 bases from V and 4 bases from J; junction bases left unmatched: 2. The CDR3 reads CASSETGPDTQYF. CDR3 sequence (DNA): TGTGCCAGCAGCGAGACAGGGCCAGATACGCAGTATTTT.

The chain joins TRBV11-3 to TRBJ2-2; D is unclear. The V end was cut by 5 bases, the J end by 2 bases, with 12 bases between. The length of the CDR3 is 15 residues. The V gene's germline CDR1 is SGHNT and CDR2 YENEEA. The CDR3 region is CASSAGAVNTGELFF. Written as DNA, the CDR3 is TGTGCCAGCAGCGCAGGTGCCGTAAACACCGGGGAGCTGTTTTTT.

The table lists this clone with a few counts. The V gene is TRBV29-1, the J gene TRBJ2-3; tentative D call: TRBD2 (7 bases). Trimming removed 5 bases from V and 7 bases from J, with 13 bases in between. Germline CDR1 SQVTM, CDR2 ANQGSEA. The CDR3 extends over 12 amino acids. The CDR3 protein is CSVMKGGNTQYF. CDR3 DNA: TGCAGCGTTATGAAGGGGGGGAATACGCAGTATTTT.

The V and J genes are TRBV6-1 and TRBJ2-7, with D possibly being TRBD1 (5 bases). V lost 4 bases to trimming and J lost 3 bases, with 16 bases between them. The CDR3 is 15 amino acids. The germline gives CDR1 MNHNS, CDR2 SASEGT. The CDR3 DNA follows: TGTGCCAGCAGTGTCACTTGGGGCTCCCACTACGAGCAGTACTTC. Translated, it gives CASSVTWGSHYEQYF.

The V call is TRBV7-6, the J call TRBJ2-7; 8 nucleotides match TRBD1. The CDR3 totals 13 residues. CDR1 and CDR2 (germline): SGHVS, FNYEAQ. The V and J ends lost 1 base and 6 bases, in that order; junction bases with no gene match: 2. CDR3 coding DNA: TGTGCCAGCAGCTTAGGGACAGGGCGCGAGCAGTACTTC. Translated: CASSLGTGREQYF.

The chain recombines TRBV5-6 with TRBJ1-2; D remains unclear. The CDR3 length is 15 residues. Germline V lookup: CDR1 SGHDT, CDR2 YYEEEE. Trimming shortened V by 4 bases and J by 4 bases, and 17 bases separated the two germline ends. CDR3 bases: TGTGCCAGCAGCGACGGGATTGTACAGAGCTATGGCTACACCTTC. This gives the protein CASSDGIVQSYGYTF.

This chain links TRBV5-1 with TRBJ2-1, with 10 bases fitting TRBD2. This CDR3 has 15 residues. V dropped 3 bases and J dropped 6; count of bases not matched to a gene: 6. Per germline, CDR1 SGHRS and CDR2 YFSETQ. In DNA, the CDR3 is TGCGCCAGCAGCTCTACTAGCGGGGACTTCAATGAGCAGTTCTTC. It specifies CASSSTSGDFNEQFF.

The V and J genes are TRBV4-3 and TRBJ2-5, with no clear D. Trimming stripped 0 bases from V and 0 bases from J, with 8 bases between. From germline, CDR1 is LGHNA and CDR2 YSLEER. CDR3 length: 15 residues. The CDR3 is CASSQELRNQETQYF. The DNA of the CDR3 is TGCGCCAGCAGCCAAGAATTGAGGAACCAAGAGACCCAGTACTTC.

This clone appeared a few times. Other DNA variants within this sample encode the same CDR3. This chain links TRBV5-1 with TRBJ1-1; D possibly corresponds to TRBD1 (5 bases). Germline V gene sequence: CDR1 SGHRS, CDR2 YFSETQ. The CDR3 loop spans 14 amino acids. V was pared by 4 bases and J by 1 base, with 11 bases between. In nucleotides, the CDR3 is TGCGCCAGCAGCGTGGGGCCAGGGAACACTGAAGCTTTCTTT. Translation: CASSVGPGNTEAFF. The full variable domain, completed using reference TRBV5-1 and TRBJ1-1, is KAGVTQTPRYLIKTRGQQVTLSCSPISGHRSVSWYQQTPGQGLQFLFEYFSETQRNKGNFPGRFSGRQFSNSRSEMNVSTLELGDSALYLCASSVGPGNTEAFFGQGTRLTVV.

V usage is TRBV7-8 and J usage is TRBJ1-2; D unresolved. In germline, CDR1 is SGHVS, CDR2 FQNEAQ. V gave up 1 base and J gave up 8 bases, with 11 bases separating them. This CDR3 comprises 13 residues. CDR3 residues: CASSLVTARGYTF. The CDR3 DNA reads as TGTGCCAGCAGCTTAGTAACGGCACGGGGCTACACCTTC.

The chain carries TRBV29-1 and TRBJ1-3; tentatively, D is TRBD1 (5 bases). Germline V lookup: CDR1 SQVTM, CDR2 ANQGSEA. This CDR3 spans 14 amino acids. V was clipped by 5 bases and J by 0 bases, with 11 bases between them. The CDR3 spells CSVSDSSSGNTIYF. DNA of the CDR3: TGCAGCGTTTCCGACAGCTCCTCTGGAAACACCATATATTTT.

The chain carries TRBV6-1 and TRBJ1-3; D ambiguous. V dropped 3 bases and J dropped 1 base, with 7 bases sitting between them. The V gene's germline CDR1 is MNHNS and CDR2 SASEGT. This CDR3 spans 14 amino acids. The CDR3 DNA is TGTGCCAGCAGTGATGCAGGATCTGGAAACACCATATATTTT. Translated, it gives CASSDAGSGNTIYF.

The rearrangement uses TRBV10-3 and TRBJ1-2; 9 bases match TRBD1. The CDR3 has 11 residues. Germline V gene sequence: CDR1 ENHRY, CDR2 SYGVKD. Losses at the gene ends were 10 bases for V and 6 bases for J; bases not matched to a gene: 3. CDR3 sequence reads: CASTGGDGYTF. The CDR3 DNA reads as TGTGCCAGTACAGGGGGCGATGGCTACACCTTC.

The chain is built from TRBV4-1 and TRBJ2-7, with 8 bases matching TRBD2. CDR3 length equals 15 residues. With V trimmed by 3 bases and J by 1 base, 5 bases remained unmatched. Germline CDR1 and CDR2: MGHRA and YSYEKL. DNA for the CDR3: TGCGCCAGCAGCCAGGTACTAGCGGTTTCCTACGAGCAGTACTTC. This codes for CASSQVLAVSYEQYF.

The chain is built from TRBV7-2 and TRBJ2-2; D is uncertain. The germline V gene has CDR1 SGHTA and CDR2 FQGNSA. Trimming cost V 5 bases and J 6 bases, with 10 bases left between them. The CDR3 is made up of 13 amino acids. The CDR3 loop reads CASSLTGPGELFF. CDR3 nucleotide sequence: TGTGCCAGCAGCCTAACTGGGCCCGGGGAGCTGTTTTTT.

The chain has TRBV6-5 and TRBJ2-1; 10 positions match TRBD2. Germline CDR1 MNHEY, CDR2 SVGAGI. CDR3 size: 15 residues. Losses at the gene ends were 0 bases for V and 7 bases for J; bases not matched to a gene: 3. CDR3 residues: CASSYSTSGKNEQFF. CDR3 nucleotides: TGTGCCAGCAGTTACTCCACTAGCGGGAAGAATGAGCAGTTCTTC.

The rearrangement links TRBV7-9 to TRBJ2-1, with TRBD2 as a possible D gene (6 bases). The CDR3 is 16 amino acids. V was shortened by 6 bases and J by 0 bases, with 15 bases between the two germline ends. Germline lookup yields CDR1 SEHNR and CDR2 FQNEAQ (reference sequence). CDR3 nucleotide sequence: TGTGCCAGCAGTCTAGGAGGGACGAGCTCCTACAATGAGCAGTTCTTC. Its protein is CASSLGGTSSYNEQFF.